These T cell receptor beta chains were read from a single sample in a study of cytomegalovirus exposure and HLA in healthy donors. Measured with immunoSEQ multiplex PCR; TCRdb has only the in-frame clones, and not every one. The top ten hold around 7.8% of the sample, which has roughly 110,000 clones, approximately 73% seen once. The sample was PBMCs. The source is a man aged 25 to 40 in good health and CMV-seronegative. CDR3s include the opening cysteine and the closing phenylalanine or tryptophan. D genes are given only for firm matches. The size entry is marked missing in some rows and otherwise reads once, few, many or a size class.

v_call	clone_size	d_call	j_call	cdr3_nt	cdr3_aa
TRBV19	NA	TRBD1	TRBJ1-5	TGTGCCAGTAGTATTGGAGGGGGCGGCAATCAGCCCCAGCATTTT	CASSIGGGGNQPQHF
TRBV5-8	NA	NA	TRBJ2-3	TGTGCCAGCAGCTTGGCTTCGACAGGACCCGGCCGGTCGGATACGCAGTATTTT	CASSLASTGPGRSDTQYF
TRBV9	NA	TRBD1	TRBJ1-6	TGTGCCAGCGGACAGGCGGAGAATTCACCCCTCCACTTT	CASGQAENSPLHF
TRBV28	NA	NA	TRBJ1-5	TGTGCCAGCAGTTTAAGACAAGGATTCCAGCCCCAGCATTTT	CASSLRQGFQPQHF
TRBV5-3	NA	TRBD2	TRBJ2-3	TGTGCCAGAAGCCAGGGGACTAGCGGGGGCCCTAGCACAGATACGCAGTATTTT	CARSQGTSGGPSTDTQYF
TRBV5-1	NA	TRBD1	TRBJ1-1	TGCGCCAGCAGCTTGGGGACAGGGGGATCGAACACTGAAGCTTTCTTT	CASSLGTGGSNTEAFF
TRBV5-1	NA	NA	TRBJ1-1	TGCGCCAGCAGGGAGGGTGGGGGGGCACATATGAACACTGAAGCTTTCTTT	CASREGGGAHMNTEAFF
TRBV7-2	NA	NA	TRBJ2-5	TGTGCCAGCAGCCGTAGCATAGCGGAGACCCAGTACTTC	CASSRSIAETQYF
TRBV29-1	NA	TRBD1	TRBJ1-1	TGCAGCGTTACGACAGGGGGCGACGGTGAAGCTTTCTTT	CSVTTGGDGEAFF
TRBV10-1	NA	NA	TRBJ1-1	TGCGCCAGCAGTGAGCCGGGAAACACTGAAGCTTTCTTT	CASSEPGNTEAFF
TRBV30	NA	TRBD2	TRBJ2-5	TGTGCCTGGAGGAGGACTAGCGGTGCGGAGACCCAGTACTTC	CAWRRTSGAETQYF
TRBV5-1	NA	NA	TRBJ2-3	TGCGCCAGCAGTCCCTCTACCACAGATACGCAGTATTTT	CASSPSTTDTQYF
TRBV7-2	NA	NA	TRBJ2-7	TGTGCCAGCAGCTTAGCGGGGGCGACCTACGAGCAGTACTTC	CASSLAGATYEQYF
TRBV4-2	NA	NA	TRBJ1-2	TGTGCCAGCAGCCAAAACCCTGGCAGGGCTTTTAACTATGGCTACACCTTC	CASSQNPGRAFNYGYTF
TRBV5-1	NA	NA	TRBJ2-5	TGCGCCAGCAGCTTGGCGCCCGGGGGCCAAGAGACCCAGTACTTC	CASSLAPGGQETQYF
TRBV15	NA	NA	TRBJ2-7	TGTGCCACCAGCAGAGAGGCGGGGCCGAGAGGCTACGAGCAGTACTTC	CATSREAGPRGYEQYF
TRBV6-5	few	TRBD2	TRBJ2-1	TGTGCCAGCAGTTACCAGCCTAGCGGGGGAAATGAGCAGTTCTTC	CASSYQPSGGNEQFF
TRBV5-5	NA	NA	TRBJ1-3	TGTGCCAGCAGCTTGGAAGGAGTCGGGGGCTCTGGAAACACCATATATTTT	CASSLEGVGGSGNTIYF
TRBV5-6	few	NA	TRBJ1-2	TGTGCCAGCAGGCCCAGGGGAGGGGAAGCGCTTGGCTACACCTTC	CASRPRGGEALGYTF
TRBV28	few	TRBD1	TRBJ1-2	TGTGCCAGCAGTTTGGTCGCCGGGACAGGGGATTTTAACTATGGCTACACCTTC	CASSLVAGTGDFNYGYTF
TRBV25-1	NA	NA	TRBJ1-6	TGTGCCAGCAGGATGCTAGGTTCACCCCTCCACTTT	CASRMLGSPLHF
TRBV6-1	NA	TRBD2	TRBJ2-3	TGTGCCAGCAGTGAGTGGCGGGGGGAGGGCACAGATACGCAGTATTTT	CASSEWRGEGTDTQYF
TRBV6-5	NA	TRBD1	TRBJ2-1	TGTGCCAGCAGTTCCGGGACAGGGGGCCTGTTCTTC	CASSSGTGGLFF
TRBV9	NA	NA	TRBJ1-2	TGTGCCAGCAGCGTAGATGGGCCTCTATGGAGCTACACCTTC	CASSVDGPLWSYTF
TRBV7-9	once	NA	TRBJ2-5	TGTGCCAGCAGCACGTCCGGGGAGTCCCAAGAGACCCAGTACTTC	CASSTSGESQETQYF
TRBV9	NA	NA	TRBJ1-1	TGTGCCAGCAGGGCCTCTGGGGGCGAAGGGAACACTGAAGCTTTCTTT	CASRASGGEGNTEAFF
TRBV10-2	NA	TRBD2	TRBJ2-5	TGCGCCAGCAGGACTAGCGGGGGGGCCCAGACCCAGTACTTC	CASRTSGGAQTQYF